A single sample is the source of the 15 T cell receptor beta chains below, sequenced in a study of T cells in Graves' hyperthyroidism and ophthalmopathy. There were TCR beta CDR3 regions amplified from RNA transcripts. A set of HTBI primers served as the primers for a first-round RT-PCR of the TCR CDR3. Via MiXCR, TCRdb re-called the multiplex PCR reads, giving one row per CDR3 protein. The sample holds around 800,000 distinct CDR3 sequences, approximately 40% seen once. Material for sequencing was blood. The receptors were sampled from a man younger than 35 with Graves' hyperthyroidism.

The rearrangement joins TRBV20-1 to TRBJ1-4; the match to TRBD1 covers 8 bases. Germline V gene lookup returns CDR1 DFQATT and CDR2 SNEGSKA (reference sequence). This CDR3 is built from 14 residues. V shed 3 bases and J 8 bases; nucleotides not matched to a gene: 8. CDR3: CSASRTGPYEKLFF. The CDR3 bases are TGCAGTGCTAGTAGGACAGGGCCCTACGAAAAACTGTTTTTT.

This clonotype was observed many times. V usage is TRBV25-1 and J usage is TRBJ1-1; D possibly corresponds to TRBD1 (5 bases). The CDR3 is 16 residues long. The germline V and J ends were trimmed by 5 bases and 5 bases, with 21 bases remaining between them. CDR1 MGHDK and CDR2 SYGVNS come from the germline V gene. The CDR3 loop is CASSPYGAGRRTEAFF. The CDR3 bases are TGTGCCAGCAGTCCGTACGGGGCAGGGCGGAGGACTGAAGCTTTCTTT.

Here the CDR3 DNA reads TGTGCCAGTAGTATGGGGACAGGGCCGTTCGGGGAGCTGTTTTTT. It encodes CASSMGTGPFGELFF. The chain recombines TRBV19 with TRBJ2-2; 9 bases match TRBD1. This CDR3 region has 15 residues. Per germline, CDR1 LNHDA and CDR2 SQIVND (reference sequence). After removal of 3 bases from V and 7 bases from J, the junction contained 6 bases not matched to a gene.

The chain joins TRBV5-1 to TRBJ1-4; D may be TRBD1 (5 bases). This CDR3 has 16 amino acids. Germline CDR1 and CDR2: SGHRS and YFSETQ. The V end was cut by 3 bases, the J end by 3 bases, with 15 bases between. CDR3 in DNA: TGCGCCAGCAGCTCGGGCCTGGGGGTAGCTAATGAAAAACTGTTTTTT. It specifies CASSSGLGVANEKLFF.

This clonotype has ten or more counts. The chain links TRBV9 to TRBJ1-5; D not certain. This CDR3 region has 15 residues. In germline, CDR1 is SGDLS, CDR2 YYNGEE. The germline V and J ends were trimmed by 1 base and 0 bases, with 8 bases remaining between them. CDR3 sequence reads: CASSVTASSNQPQHF. The CDR3 DNA reads TGTGCCAGCAGCGTAACAGCCTCTAGCAATCAGCCCCAGCATTTT. Drawing the rest from reference TRBV9 and TRBJ1-5, the complete variable domain is DSGVTQTPKHLITATGQRVTLRCSPRSGDLSVYWYQQSLDQGLQFLIQYYNGEERAKGNILERFSAQQFPDLHSELNLSSLELGDSALYFCASSVTASSNQPQHFGDGTRLSIL.

The chain employs TRBV19 and TRBJ2-7, with 8 positions matching TRBD1. Germline assignment: CDR1 LNHDA and CDR2 SQIVND (reference sequence). Germline trimming cut 6 bases from V and 7 bases from J; bases unmatched to any gene: 20. CDR3 length: 17 amino acids. CDR3 DNA: TGTGCCAGTAGCCGCCCGTCGGACGGGACAGGTCCTAGAGAGCAGTACTTC. Protein: CASSRPSDGTGPREQYF.

The chain employs TRBV6-1 and TRBJ2-5; D is undetermined. CDR1 MNHNS and CDR2 SASEGT come from the germline V gene. The CDR3 covers 14 residues. V was trimmed by 5 bases and J by 3 bases, leaving 13 bases between them. The CDR3 DNA sequence: TGTGCCAGCAGTCCGGTCTTGGCGGAAGAGACCCAGTACTTC. It specifies CASSPVLAEETQYF.

This clonotype has only a few counts. The chain is built from TRBV20-1 and TRBJ2-7; D may be TRBD2 (6 bases). Germline CDR1 reads DFQATT; CDR2 reads SNEGSKA (reference sequence). Deletions cut 3 bases from V and 3 bases from J, with 15 bases between. The CDR3 sequence is 14 residues long. CDR3 region: CSARGTDGGYEQYF. The DNA of the CDR3 is TGCAGTGCTAGGGGGACGGACGGGGGCTACGAGCAGTACTTC.

The chain uses TRBV2 and TRBJ1-6; D not resolved. Looked up from germline, CDR1 is SNHLY and CDR2 is FYNNEI. CDR3 length: 12 amino acids. Trimming cost V 5 bases and J 5 bases, with 4 bases left between them. The CDR3 DNA follows: TGTGCCAGCAGTACCCATAATTCACCCCTCCACTTT. Translation: CASSTHNSPLHF.

The V and J genes are TRBV19 and TRBJ1-1, with D tentatively TRBD1 (6 bases). CDR1 and CDR2 (germline): LNHDA, SQIVND (reference sequence). CDR3 length: 16 amino acids. Trimming pared 6 bases from V and 4 bases from J, leaving 21 bases between. The CDR3 spells CASSFYPGHPITEAFF. The CDR3 DNA follows: TGTGCCAGTAGCTTTTATCCGGGACATCCTATCACTGAAGCTTTCTTT.

The chain combines TRBV25-1 with TRBJ2-7; 7 bases line up with TRBD2. The V gene end was trimmed by 6 bases and the J gene end by 6 bases; junction bases not matched to a gene: 11. Germline CDR1 MGHDK, CDR2 SYGVNS. The CDR3 runs 14 residues. The CDR3 nucleotides are TGTGCCAGCAGCCTCCTAGCGGAGAGGAGCGAGCAGTACTTC. It yields the protein CASSLLAERSEQYF.

This clonotype has only a few counts. The chain couples TRBV7-2 to TRBJ2-5; no clear D. This CDR3 comprises 12 residues. Trimming removed 1 base at V and 7 bases at J, with 7 bases between. Germline V gene data show CDR1 as SGHTA and CDR2 as FQGNSA. CDR3 DNA: TGTGCCAGCAGCTTAGGGCTGGGGACCCAGTACTTC. This sequence encodes CASSLGLGTQYF.

About this clonotype itself: A junction end diverges from the germline sequence, so it may reflect a read error. This sequence joins TRBV5-1 and TRBJ1-1, with TRBD1 as a possible D gene (6 bases). From germline, CDR1 is SGHRS and CDR2 YFSETQ. This CDR3 contains 13 residues. CDR3 residues: CASSRRGAAEAFF. CDR3 sequence (DNA): TGTGCCAGCAGCCGGAGGGGGGCCGCTGAAGCTTTCTTT. The full variable domain, completed using reference TRBV5-1 and TRBJ1-1, is KAGVTQTPRYLIKTRGQQVTLSCSPISGHRSVSWYQQTPGQGLQFLFEYFSETQRNKGNFPGRFSGRQFSNSRSEMNVSTLELGDSALYLCASSRRGAAEAFFGQGTRLTVV.

The chain uses TRBV14 and TRBJ1-6; D perhaps matches TRBD1 (5 bases). Trimming left V 3 bases short and J 9 bases short, with 12 bases between. CDR3 length: 14 residues. CDR1 SGHDN and CDR2 FVKESK come from the germline V gene. The CDR3 reads CASSQGSGGSPLHF. CDR3 DNA: TGTGCCAGCAGCCAGGGAAGCGGGGGTTCACCCCTCCACTTT.

V and J are TRBV4-2 and TRBJ2-7; 13 bases line up with TRBD2. CDR3 length: 18 residues. Germline CDR1 reads LGHNA; CDR2 reads YNFKEQ. Unmatched junction bases numbered 10, after V lost 0 bases and J lost 5 bases. The CDR3 DNA reads as TGTGCCAGCAGCCAAGATTGGGGACTAGCGGGAACGGGTAACGAGCAGTACTTC. Protein sequence: CASSQDWGLAGTGNEQYF.